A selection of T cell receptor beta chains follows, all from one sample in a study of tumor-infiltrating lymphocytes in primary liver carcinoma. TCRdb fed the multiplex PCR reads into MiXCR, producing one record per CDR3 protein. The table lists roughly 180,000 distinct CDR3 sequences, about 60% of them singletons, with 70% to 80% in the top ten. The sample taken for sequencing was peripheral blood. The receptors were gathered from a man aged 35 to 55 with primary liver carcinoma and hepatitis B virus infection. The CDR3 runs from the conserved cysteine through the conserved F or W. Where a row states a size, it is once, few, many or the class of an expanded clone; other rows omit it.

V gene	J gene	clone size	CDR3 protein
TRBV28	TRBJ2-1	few	CASSSQGMGQANNEQFF
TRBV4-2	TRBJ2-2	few	CASSQGYGGRGGTGELFF
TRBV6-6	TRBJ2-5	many	CASSHAYRDSDQETQYF
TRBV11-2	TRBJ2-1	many	CASSLERASSYNEQFF
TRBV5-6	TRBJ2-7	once	CASTSEPIGTSYYEQYF
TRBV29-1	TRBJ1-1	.	CSVDGRDTEAFF
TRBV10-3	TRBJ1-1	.	CAISEGISSTEAFF
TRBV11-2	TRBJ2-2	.	CASSPIAGENTGQLFF
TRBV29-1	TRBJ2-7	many	CSVVGDATYEQYF
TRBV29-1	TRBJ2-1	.	CSAQNGQQLF
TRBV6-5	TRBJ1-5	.	CASSYSDRGMGPQHF
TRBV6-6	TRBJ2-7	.	CASSYREVRSYEQYF
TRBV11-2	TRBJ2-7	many	CASSTGQGNEQYF
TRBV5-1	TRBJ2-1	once	CASSFRGLAGEGEQFF
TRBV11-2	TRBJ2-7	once	CASSPGTGSYEYNF
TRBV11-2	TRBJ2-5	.	CASSLPGACKTQYF
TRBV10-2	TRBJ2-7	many	CASSEETGVGWTNEQYF
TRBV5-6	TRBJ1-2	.	CASSLAGGAGYTF
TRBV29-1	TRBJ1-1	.	CSVTQQVTTEAFF
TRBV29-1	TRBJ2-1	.	CRVETSGTYNEQFF
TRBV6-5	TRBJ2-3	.	CASRRRVSTDTQYF
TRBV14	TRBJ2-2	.	CASRSGRKINAGELFF